The 6 T cell receptor beta chains in this list originate from one sample, sequenced in a study of blood T cells in healthy people across ages. Through a sample-barcoded 5' primer and a J-beta primer mix, a second PCR was run for roughly 7 to 11 cycles. MiXCR, applied by TCRdb to the 5' RACE reads, yields one record per CDR3 protein. Of 1,300,000 or so distinct CDR3 sequences listed, 45% to 70% were seen once; the top ten hold 6.5% to 8.5%. Source material: blood. The source of these receptors is a man younger than 35 in good health.

This clonotype was detected a few times. The V and J genes are TRBV29-1 and TRBJ2-7; 7 bases align to TRBD1. V lost 7 bases and J lost 2; bases outside the gene matches: 14. CDR3 length: 15 amino acids. Germline values: CDR1 SQVTM, CDR2 ANQGSEA. CDR3 sequence reads: CSALTSQGFTYEQYF. The CDR3 nucleotides are TGCAGCGCCCTAACCTCACAGGGGTTCACCTACGAGCAGTACTTC.

The DNA of the CDR3 is TGCGCCAGCAGCCAAGACATGCGACTAGCGGGGGGCCCAGATACGCAGTATTTT. As protein: CASSQDMRLAGGPDTQYF. The V and J genes are TRBV4-3 and TRBJ2-3; 13 bases are a match to TRBD2. Trimming at V came to 0 bases and at J to 4 bases, leaving 7 bases not matched to a gene. The germline gives CDR1 LGHNA, CDR2 YSLEER. The CDR3 has 18 amino acids.

As DNA, the CDR3 is TGCGCCAGCAGCCAACAAAGCGGGGTAAATGAGCAGTTCTTC. Translation gives CASSQQSGVNEQFF. The V gene is TRBV4-3, the J gene TRBJ2-1, with 7 bases fitting TRBD2. This CDR3 region has 14 residues. Germline CDR1 is LGHNA and CDR2 is YSLEER. V shed 2 bases, J shed 7 bases, and the junction held 5 bases outside the gene matches.

The count of this clonotype is one. The chain is built from TRBV11-2 and TRBJ2-5, with TRBD2 matching 8 bases. The CDR3 has 14 residues. The trim removed 5 bases at V and 1 base at J, leaving 3 bases unmatched. Germline V gives CDR1 SGHAT, CDR2 FQNNGV. The chain's CDR3 is CASSGLARQETQYF. CDR3 DNA sequence: TGTGCCAGCAGCGGACTAGCCCGCCAAGAGACCCAGTACTTC. The entire variable domain, with the rest obtained from reference TRBV11-2 and TRBJ2-5, is as follows: EAGVAQSPRYKIIEKRQSVAFWCNPISGHATLYWYQQILGQGPKLLIQFQNNGVVDDSQLPKDRFSAERLKGVDSTLKIQPAKLEDSAVYLCASSGLARQETQYFGPGTRLLVL.

This clonotype was counted a few times. V is TRBV5-6 and J is TRBJ2-3; D unresolved. CDR1 SGHDT and CDR2 YYEEEE come from the germline V gene. Trimming cost V 0 bases and J 10 bases, with 15 bases left between them. The CDR3 has 14 residues. This CDR3 is CASSLVSNLRAQYF. As DNA, the CDR3 is TGTGCCAGCAGCTTGGTATCGAACCTCCGGGCGCAGTATTTT.

The chain links TRBV7-2 to TRBJ2-1, with D perhaps matching TRBD1 (5 bases). Germline-derived CDR1 and CDR2 are SGHTA and FQGNSA. The length of the CDR3 is 16 residues. The V and J ends lost 5 bases and 6 bases respectively, with 20 bases between them. CDR3 amino acids: CASSPPEGQDPNEQFF. The DNA of the CDR3 is TGTGCCAGCAGCCCCCCAGAAGGACAAGATCCCAATGAGCAGTTCTTC.